The 18 T cell receptor beta chains given below trace back to one sample, sequenced in a study of blood T cells in healthy people across ages. Alongside a J-beta primer mix, a sample-barcoded 5' primer served in a second PCR lasting roughly 7 to 11 cycles. TCRdb recomputed calls from the 5' RACE reads with MiXCR, one row per CDR3 protein. The sample includes some 1.8 million distinct CDR3 sequences, more than 35% of them seen just once. Sequencing was performed on blood. These TCRs come from a human donor in good health.

The rearrangement uses TRBV14 and TRBJ1-1; 8 bases map to TRBD1. The CDR3 is 16 amino acids. The V gene's germline CDR1 is SGHDN and CDR2 FVKESK. V lost 3 bases, J lost 4 bases, and 10 bases stayed unmatched. CDR3 nucleotide sequence: TGTGCCAGCAGCCAGGACAGGGCCTTTCTCACCACTGAAGCTTTCTTT. It specifies CASSQDRAFLTTEAFF. Full variable domain (missing parts from reference TRBV14 and TRBJ1-1): EAGVTQFPSHSVIEKGQTVTLRCDPISGHDNLYWYRRVMGKEIKFLLHFVKESKQDESGMPNNRFLAERTGGTYSTLKVQPAELEDSGVYFCASSQDRAFLTTEAFFGQGTRLTVV.

The chain combines TRBV3-1 with TRBJ1-5; 7 bases are shared with TRBD1. The CDR3 loop spans 16 amino acids. V was pared by 4 bases and J by 6 bases, with 12 bases of the junction left unmatched. Looked up from germline, CDR1 is LGHDT and CDR2 is YNNKEL (reference sequence). CDR3 sequence (DNA): TGTGCCAGCAGCCCCGGTGGGCAGGGGGAAGGTCAGCCCCAGCATTTT. The encoded protein is CASSPGGQGEGQPQHF.

The chain recombines TRBV6-1 with TRBJ2-7; D is uncertain. CDR3 size: 14 residues. Germline CDR1 is MNHNS and CDR2 is SASEGT. V shed 6 bases and J shed 0 bases, with 12 bases lying between them. CDR3 sequence reads: CASSPALSSYEQYF. The CDR3 DNA reads TGTGCCAGCAGCCCCGCCCTGAGCTCCTACGAGCAGTACTTC.

The rearrangement uses TRBV29-1 and TRBJ2-1, with TRBD2 identical over 8 bases. Germline CDR1 is SQVTM and CDR2 is ANQGSEA. After removal of 7 bases from V and 0 bases from J, the junction contained 8 bases not matched to a gene. CDR3 size: 15 residues. Written as DNA, the CDR3 is TGCAGCGCACTAGCGGTCCTAGTCTCCTACAATGAGCAGTTCTTC. This translates into CSALAVLVSYNEQFF.

The chain recombines TRBV18 with TRBJ2-1, with a possible D match to TRBD2 (6 bases). The CDR3 covers 14 residues. Germline loops: CDR1 KGHSH, CDR2 LQKENI. The V end lost 3 bases, the J end lost 4 bases, and 10 bases lay between the germline ends. The DNA for the CDR3 is TGTGCCAGCTCACCCGAGCGGGTTTACAATGAGCAGTTCTTC. It encodes CASSPERVYNEQFF.

The chain uses TRBV5-5 and TRBJ2-7; D may be TRBD2 (6 bases). The CDR3 extends over 15 amino acids. Germline assignment: CDR1 SGHKS and CDR2 YYEKEE (reference sequence). V lost 5 bases, J lost 0 bases, and 15 bases lay in between. CDR3 protein: CASSRTGTGSYEQYF. CDR3 bases: TGTGCCAGCAGTCGGACCGGGACTGGCTCCTACGAGCAGTACTTC.

This clonotype came up a few times. CDR3 residues: CSARGYNGYTF. CDR3 sequence (DNA): TGCAGTGCTAGAGGGTACAATGGCTACACCTTC. This chain connects TRBV20-1 to TRBJ1-2; D call uncertain. The length of the CDR3 is 11 residues. Germline CDR1 reads DFQATT; CDR2 reads SNEGSKA (reference sequence). Trimming pared 1 base from V and 6 bases from J, leaving 6 bases between.

This chain links TRBV20-1 with TRBJ1-2, with D unresolved. The germline V and J ends were trimmed by 2 bases and 9 bases, with 7 bases remaining between them. This CDR3 spans 10 amino acids. Looked up from germline, CDR1 is DFQATT and CDR2 is SNEGSKA (reference sequence). This CDR3 is CSARRGSYTF. The DNA of the CDR3 is TGCAGTGCTAGACGCGGGAGCTACACCTTC.

The chain is built from TRBV18 and TRBJ1-1; possibly TRBD1 for D (5 bases). Trimming cost V 0 bases and J 8 bases, with 13 bases left between them. From germline, CDR1 is KGHSH and CDR2 LQKENI. The CDR3 extends over 14 amino acids. The DNA of the CDR3 is TGTGCCAGCTCACCACCGGGTGGAGGGGAGGAAGCTTTCTTT. Translated: CASSPPGGGEEAFF.

This clonotype was detected a few times. The chain couples TRBV20-1 to TRBJ2-3; a possible D gene is TRBD2 (6 bases). Germline lookup yields CDR1 DFQATT and CDR2 SNEGSKA (reference sequence). V was cut by 1 base and J by 3 bases, with 11 bases left in between. The CDR3 spans 14 residues. The CDR3 loop is CSARGLVETDTQYF. In DNA form, the CDR3 reads TGCAGTGCTAGAGGACTAGTGGAAACAGATACGCAGTATTTT.

This clonotype was counted only a few times. This chain joins TRBV24-1 and TRBJ2-1; TRBD2 aligns across 9 bases. Trimming at V came to 2 bases and at J to 3 bases, leaving 7 bases not matched to a gene. Germline-derived CDR1 and CDR2 are KGHDR and SFDVKD. The CDR3 contains 17 residues. CDR3 sequence: CATSDSQAGGSYNEQFF. The CDR3, as DNA: TGTGCCACCAGTGATTCCCAAGCGGGGGGTAGCTACAATGAGCAGTTCTTC.

This clonotype was recorded many times. The chain links TRBV29-1 to TRBJ2-5, with a weak D call TRBD1 (5 bases). This CDR3 has 14 amino acids. Germline V gene data show CDR1 as SQVTM and CDR2 as ANQGSEA. Between the trimmed V and J ends, which lost 4 bases and 3 bases, there was a span of 15 bases. The CDR3 DNA is TGCAGCGTTGGGACCGGACAAACTAAAGAGACCCAGTACTTC. It encodes CSVGTGQTKETQYF.

The CDR3 loop is CASSLLGSGRDTQYF. Written as DNA, the CDR3 is TGCGCCAGCAGCTTGCTGGGCAGTGGACGTGATACGCAGTATTTT. The chain couples TRBV5-1 to TRBJ2-3; D remains unclear. V was clipped by 1 base and J by 6 bases, with 15 bases between them. The germline V gene encodes CDR1 SGHRS and CDR2 YFSETQ. The CDR3 is 15 residues long.

Points on this clonotype: At one boundary the junction diverges from the germline segment, which might be a read error. The chain uses TRBV7-3 and TRBJ1-2; D is ambiguous. This CDR3 contains 13 residues. The germline V gene has CDR1 SGHTA and CDR2 FQGTGA. CDR3 protein: CTSSLNGLLGYTF. In DNA, the CDR3 is TGTACCAGCAGCTTAAACGGTTTGCTGGGCTACACCTTC.

This clonotype was detected a few times. The rearrangement joins TRBV20-1 to TRBJ2-7, with D possibly matching TRBD2 (6 bases). Trimming removed 1 base at V and 1 base at J, with 20 bases between. The CDR3 loop spans 17 amino acids. From germline, CDR1 is DFQATT and CDR2 SNEGSKA (reference sequence). The CDR3 spells CSARVVLGGSESYEQYF. The CDR3 nucleotides are TGCAGTGCTAGAGTTGTCTTAGGAGGGAGTGAATCCTACGAGCAGTACTTC.

The rearrangement joins TRBV20-1 to TRBJ2-3; D is perhaps TRBD2 (6 bases). The CDR3 length is 13 residues. Germline V gene sequence: CDR1 DFQATT, CDR2 SNEGSKA (reference sequence). The V and J ends lost 2 bases and 5 bases respectively, with 11 bases between them. As DNA, the CDR3 is TGCAGTGCTAGATCGGGGGAGATAGATACGCAGTATTTT. It specifies CSARSGEIDTQYF.

This chain connects TRBV5-1 to TRBJ1-5; D remains ambiguous. Germline CDR1 is SGHRS and CDR2 is YFSETQ. Trimming removed 0 bases at V and 3 bases at J, with 10 bases between. This CDR3 comprises 15 residues. Here the CDR3 reads CASSLAGWNNQPQHF. CDR3 coding DNA: TGCGCCAGCAGCTTGGCCGGGTGGAACAATCAGCCCCAGCATTTT.

This chain uses TRBV5-1 with TRBJ1-2; no firm D call. Trimming removed 1 base at V and 3 bases at J, with 16 bases between. CDR3 size: 16 residues. The germline gives CDR1 SGHRS, CDR2 YFSETQ. Here the CDR3 DNA reads TGCGCCAGCAGCTTGTTAATGGCCAGCAACTACTATGGCTACACCTTC. Its protein is CASSLLMASNYYGYTF.